The clone carrying this TCR beta chain was seen just once. This record comes from a study of blood T cell repertoires in COVID-19. With 0 bases clipped from V and 6 bases from J, the junction kept 6 bases outside the gene matches. Germline V gene lookup returns CDR1 SGHDT and CDR2 YYEEEE. The CDR3 loop spans 14 amino acids. The method was immunoSEQ multiplex PCR; TCRdb's version includes in-frame clones alone and lacks a portion of them. The table lists under 200,000 clones, roughly 84% of them singletons. The clonotype comes from a human donor with acute or convalescent COVID-19. The donor label of this sample is uncertain. The chain is built from TRBV5-6 and TRBJ2-7; 7 nucleotides line up with TRBD2. The specimen was peripheral blood. The CDR3 here is CASSLGTREGEQYF. CDR3 sequence (DNA): TGTGCCAGCAGCTTGGGTACCAGGGAGGGCGAGCAGTACTTC.